This TCR beta chain emerged from a study of a mutant IDH1 vaccine in newly diagnosed glioma. In the study overall: First vaccine doses came 4-6 weeks after radiotherapy alone, or with temozolomide cycles. Those enrolled had earlier been treated with radiotherapy, temozolomide, or both, mostly both.

As concerns this clone: The antigen is not known.

Specified time point: week 5, during vaccination. With topical imiquimod, each dose of the vaccine consisted of 300 ug of mutant IDH1 20-mer peptide. Assay used: immunoSEQ multiplex PCR; TCRdb lists only in-frame clones, some missing. The data hold 70,000 to 90,000 clones, with about 91% observed a single time. CDR3 length: 17 residues. V shed 5 bases and J shed 4 bases, with 24 bases lying between them. Germline V lookup: CDR1 SQVTM, CDR2 ANQGSEA. The V gene is TRBV29-1, the J gene TRBJ2-1; D is possibly TRBD2 (6 bases). The sequence was collected from a woman aged 45-65 years with glioma. The specimen comprised PBMCs, sampled from a glioma patient whose treatment included an IDH1 peptide vaccine. Here the CDR3 reads CSVLGTPEVVLYNEQFF. CDR3 DNA sequence: TGCAGCGTTTTAGGGACTCCCGAAGTAGTCTTATACAATGAGCAGTTCTTC.